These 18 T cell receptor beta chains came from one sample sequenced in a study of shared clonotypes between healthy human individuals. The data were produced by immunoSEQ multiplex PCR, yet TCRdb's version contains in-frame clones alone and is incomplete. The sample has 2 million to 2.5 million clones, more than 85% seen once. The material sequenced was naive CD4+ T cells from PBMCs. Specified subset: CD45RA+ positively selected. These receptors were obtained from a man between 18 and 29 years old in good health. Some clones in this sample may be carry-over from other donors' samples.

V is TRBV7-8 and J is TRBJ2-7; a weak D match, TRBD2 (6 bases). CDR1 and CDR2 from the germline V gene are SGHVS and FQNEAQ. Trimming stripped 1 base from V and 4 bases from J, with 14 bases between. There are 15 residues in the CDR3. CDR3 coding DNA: TGTGCCAGCAGCTTAGAAGGGAGGCTCCCGTACGAGCAGTACTTC. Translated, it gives CASSLEGRLPYEQYF.

CDR3 sequence (DNA): TGTGCCAGCTCCAGAGGGGGGGTTTCAGATACGCAGTATTTT. This gives the protein CASSRGGVSDTQYF. The genes are TRBV5-4 and TRBJ2-3; D is possibly TRBD2 (7 bases). CDR3 size: 14 residues. In germline, CDR1 is SGHNT, CDR2 YYREEE (reference sequence). Between the trimmed V and J ends, which lost 7 bases and 4 bases, there was a span of 16 bases.

The CDR3 loop reads CASSLSQLGGEQYF. In nucleotides, the CDR3 is TGTGCCAGCAGTTTATCTCAATTGGGAGGCGAGCAGTACTTC. The genes are TRBV28 and TRBJ2-7, with a possible D match to TRBD2 (6 bases). The V gene's germline CDR1 is MDHEN and CDR2 SYDVKM. V lost 1 base and J 6 bases, leaving 13 bases between the germline ends. The length of the CDR3 is 14 residues. Together with reference TRBV28 and TRBJ2-7, the CDR3 gives the full variable domain: DVKVTQSSRYLVKRTGEKVFLECVQDMDHENMFWYRQDPGLGLRLIYFSYDVKMKEKGDIPEGYSVSREKKERFSLILESASTNQTSMYLCASSLSQLGGEQYFGPGTRLTVT.

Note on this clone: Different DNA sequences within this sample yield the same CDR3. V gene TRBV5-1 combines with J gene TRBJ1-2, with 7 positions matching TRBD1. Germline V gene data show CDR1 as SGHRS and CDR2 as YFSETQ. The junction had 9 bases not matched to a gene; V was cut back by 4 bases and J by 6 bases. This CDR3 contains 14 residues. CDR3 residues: CASSLLTGSDGYTF. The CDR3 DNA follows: TGCGCCAGCAGCCTCCTGACAGGGAGCGATGGCTACACCTTC.

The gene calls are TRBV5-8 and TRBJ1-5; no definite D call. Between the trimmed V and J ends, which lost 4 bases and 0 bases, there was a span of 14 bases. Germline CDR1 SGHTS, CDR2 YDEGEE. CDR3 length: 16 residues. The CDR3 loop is CASSRSHSYSNQPQHF. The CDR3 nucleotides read TGTGCCAGCAGCCGCTCCCACAGTTATAGCAATCAGCCCCAGCATTTT.

Here the CDR3 reads CASSELRGRVTNEQYF. The CDR3 DNA reads TGTGCCAGCAGTGAGTTAAGGGGCAGGGTTACTAACGAGCAGTACTTC. V gene TRBV2 combines with J gene TRBJ2-7; D is perhaps TRBD1 (5 bases). Germline values: CDR1 SNHLY, CDR2 FYNNEI. V dropped 3 bases and J dropped 5 bases, with 20 bases sitting between them. The CDR3 loop spans 16 amino acids.

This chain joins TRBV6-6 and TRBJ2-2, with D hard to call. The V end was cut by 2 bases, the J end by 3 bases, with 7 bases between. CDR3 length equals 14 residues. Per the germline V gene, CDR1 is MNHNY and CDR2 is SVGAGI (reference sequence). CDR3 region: CASSYPKDTGELFF. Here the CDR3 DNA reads TGTGCCAGCAGTTACCCAAAGGACACCGGGGAGCTGTTTTTT.

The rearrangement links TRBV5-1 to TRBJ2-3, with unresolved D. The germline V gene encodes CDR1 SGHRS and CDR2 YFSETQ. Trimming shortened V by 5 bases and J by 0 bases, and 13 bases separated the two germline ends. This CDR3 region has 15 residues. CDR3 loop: CASRNVLTSTDTQYF. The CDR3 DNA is TGCGCCAGCAGGAACGTACTCACTAGCACAGATACGCAGTATTTT.

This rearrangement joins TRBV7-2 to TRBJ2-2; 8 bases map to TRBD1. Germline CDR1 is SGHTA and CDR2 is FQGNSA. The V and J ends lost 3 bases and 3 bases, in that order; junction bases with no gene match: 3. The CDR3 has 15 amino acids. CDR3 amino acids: CASSLSTGDTGELFF. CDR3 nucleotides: TGTGCCAGCAGCTTGTCGACAGGGGACACCGGGGAGCTGTTTTTT.

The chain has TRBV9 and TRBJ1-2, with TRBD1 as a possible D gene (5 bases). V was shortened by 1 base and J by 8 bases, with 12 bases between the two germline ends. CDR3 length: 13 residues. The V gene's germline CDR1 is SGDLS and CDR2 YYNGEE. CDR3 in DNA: TGTGCCAGCAGCGTAAGGAGAGGGACCGGCTACACCTTC. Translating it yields CASSVRRGTGYTF.

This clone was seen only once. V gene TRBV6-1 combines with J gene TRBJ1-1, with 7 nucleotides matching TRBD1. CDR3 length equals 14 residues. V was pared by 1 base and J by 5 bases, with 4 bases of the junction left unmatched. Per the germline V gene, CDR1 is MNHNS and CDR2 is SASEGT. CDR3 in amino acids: CASSEGRQGTEAFF. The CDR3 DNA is TGTGCCAGCAGTGAAGGAAGACAGGGTACTGAAGCTTTCTTT.

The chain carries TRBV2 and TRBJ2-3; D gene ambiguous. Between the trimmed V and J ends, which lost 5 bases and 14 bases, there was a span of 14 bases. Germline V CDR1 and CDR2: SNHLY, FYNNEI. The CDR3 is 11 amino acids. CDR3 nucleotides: TGTGCCAGCAGTCACGTCACCGGTGGGTATTTT. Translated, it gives CASSHVTGGYF.

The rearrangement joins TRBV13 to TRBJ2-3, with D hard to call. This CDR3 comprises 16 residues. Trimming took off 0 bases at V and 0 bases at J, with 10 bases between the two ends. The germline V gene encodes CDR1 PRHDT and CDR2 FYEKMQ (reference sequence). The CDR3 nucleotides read TGTGCCAGCAGCTTAGGTCTCAGGAGTAGCACAGATACGCAGTATTTT. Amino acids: CASSLGLRSSTDTQYF.

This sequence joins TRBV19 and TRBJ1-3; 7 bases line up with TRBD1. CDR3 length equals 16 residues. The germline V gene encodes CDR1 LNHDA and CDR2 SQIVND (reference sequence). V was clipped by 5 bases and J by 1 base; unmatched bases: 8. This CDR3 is CASSGTLQGSGNTIYF. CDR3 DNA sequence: TGTGCCAGTAGTGGGACGCTACAGGGGTCTGGAAACACCATATATTTT. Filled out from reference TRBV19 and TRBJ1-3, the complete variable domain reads DGGITQSPKYLFRKEGQNVTLSCEQNLNHDAMYWYRQDPGQGLRLIYYSQIVNDFQKGDIAEGYSVSREKKESFPLTVTSAQKNPTAFYLCASSGTLQGSGNTIYFGEGSWLTVV.

CDR3 loop: CSGGAGESTDTQYF. CDR3 coding DNA: TGCAGCGGGGGGGCGGGAGAAAGCACAGATACGCAGTATTTT. J is TRBJ2-3 and V is TRBV29-1; D perhaps matches TRBD2 (7 bases). V gave up 7 bases and J gave up 0 bases, with 14 bases separating them. This CDR3 is 14 amino acids long. CDR1 and CDR2 from the germline V gene are SQVTM and ANQGSEA.

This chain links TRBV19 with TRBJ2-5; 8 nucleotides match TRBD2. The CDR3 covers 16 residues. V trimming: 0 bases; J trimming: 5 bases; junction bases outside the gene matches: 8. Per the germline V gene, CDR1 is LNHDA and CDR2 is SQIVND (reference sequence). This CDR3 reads CASSIDRTSPTETQYF. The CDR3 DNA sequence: TGTGCCAGTAGTATAGATCGGACTAGCCCGACGGAGACCCAGTACTTC.

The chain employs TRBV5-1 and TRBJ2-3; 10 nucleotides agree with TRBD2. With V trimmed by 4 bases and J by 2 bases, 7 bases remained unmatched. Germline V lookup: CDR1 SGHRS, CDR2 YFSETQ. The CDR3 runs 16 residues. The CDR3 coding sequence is TGCGCCAGCAGCCGAAACAGCGGGAGGGACACAGATACGCAGTATTTT. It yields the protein CASSRNSGRDTDTQYF.

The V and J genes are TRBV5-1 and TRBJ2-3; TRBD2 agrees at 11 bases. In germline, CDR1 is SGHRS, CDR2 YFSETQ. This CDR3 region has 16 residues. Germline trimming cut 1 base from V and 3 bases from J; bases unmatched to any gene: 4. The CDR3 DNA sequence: TGCGCCAGCAGCTTGAGGACTAGCGGGCTGACAGATACGCAGTATTTT. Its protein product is CASSLRTSGLTDTQYF.